The TCR beta chain under discussion was sequenced for a study of shared clonotypes between healthy human individuals. For the study at large: CD8 memory received one plate per donor, CD8 naive two, CD4 memory three and CD4 naive three.

Deep level was the assay's run setting. TCRdb's copy holds only in-frame clones and misses some; the assay was immunoSEQ multiplex PCR. Of some 690,000 clones in the sample, roughly 91% were seen once. The ends were cut back, 1 base at V and 4 bases at J, with 12 bases in the middle. The CDR3 spans 15 residues. Germline loops: CDR1 LGHNA, CDR2 YSLEER. Findings and caveats of the study: It was the few donors that limited the genetic and exposure-history diversity represented.

Donors included only healthy HIV-negative adults lacking recent acute infections or vaccinations. A note on this clone: Its antigen is currently unknown.

V usage is TRBV4-3 and J usage is TRBJ2-3, with D possibly matching TRBD1 (5 bases). This TCR derives from a young man in good health. Some clones in this sample may be carry-over from other donors' samples. The specimen was memory CD8+ T cells from PBMCs. The sample's subset: CD45RO+ cells pooled with CCR7-negative TemRA cells. CDR3 amino acids: CASSQGSRQPDTQYF. Here the CDR3 DNA reads TGCGCCAGCAGCCAAGGCTCGCGACAGCCAGATACGCAGTATTTT.